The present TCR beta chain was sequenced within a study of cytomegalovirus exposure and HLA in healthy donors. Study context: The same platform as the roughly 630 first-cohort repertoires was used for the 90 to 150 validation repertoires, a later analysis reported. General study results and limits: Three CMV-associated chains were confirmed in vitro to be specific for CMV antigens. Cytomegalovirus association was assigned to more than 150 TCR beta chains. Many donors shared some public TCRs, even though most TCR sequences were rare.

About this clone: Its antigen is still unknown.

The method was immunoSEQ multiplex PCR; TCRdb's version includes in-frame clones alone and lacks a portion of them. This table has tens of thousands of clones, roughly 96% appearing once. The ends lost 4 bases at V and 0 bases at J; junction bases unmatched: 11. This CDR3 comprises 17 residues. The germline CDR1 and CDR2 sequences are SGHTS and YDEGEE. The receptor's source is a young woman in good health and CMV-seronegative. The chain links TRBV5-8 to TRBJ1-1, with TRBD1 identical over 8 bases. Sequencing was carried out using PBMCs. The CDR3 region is CASSPLRTGIMNTEAFF. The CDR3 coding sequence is TGTGCCAGCAGCCCCCTGCGGACAGGGATTATGAACACTGAAGCTTTCTTT.